This T cell receptor beta chain was documented in a study of Ad26.COV2.S vaccination and SARS-CoV-2 variants. Generated by immunoSEQ multiplex PCR, the TCRdb table keeps only in-frame clones and is missing some. The profile shows some 460,000 clones, roughly nine tenths of them singletons. The V end was cut by 4 bases, the J end by 5 bases, with 9 bases between. In germline, CDR1 is MNHEY, CDR2 SVGAGI. The CDR3 runs 12 residues. The treatment denotes: about 20 received Ad26.COV2.S at low or high dose, single or two shots; several received placebo; per-sample allocation not given. Following the first vaccine or placebo injection, samples were taken on day 63. The individual, an adult aged 18-55 years, was a donor in Boston.

The sequence was obtained from a person aged 18-60 years who received the Ad26.COV2.S COVID-19 vaccine or a placebo. The specimen comprised peripheral blood, sampled in a trial of Ad26.COV2.S vaccine versus placebo. The chain is built from TRBV6-5 and TRBJ2-7, with D unresolved. CDR3 residues: CASSSPGNEQYF. The CDR3 region has the DNA TGTGCCAGCAGTTCGCCTGGTAACGAGCAGTACTTC.